This T cell receptor beta chain was identified in a study of blood T cell repertoires in COVID-19 (dated by TCRdb to 2018 to 2020). A note on the overall study: Samples covering the acute and convalescent phases of COVID-19 were provided by collaborators in the United States, Italy and Spain. The prospective study material was composed of cDNA or gDNA derived from T cells, B-cell-depleted T cells, or PBMCs. Deeply sampled blood TCRbeta repertoires from subjects exposed to, actively infected with, or recovered from COVID-19 were included in the dataset. The repertoires were released in a freely available public database intended as a resource for research on the immune response to SARS-CoV-2. The samples were drawn from the first 160 participants of the ongoing ImmuneRACE study and from more than 1,000 subjects provided by 6 global collaborators. Nearly every sample came with metadata listing a de-identified subject ID, COVID-19 status, age in years and sex. Where available, HLA class I and class II types were taken from metadata supplied by the sample provider and were not determined by assay-based typing.

CDR1 and CDR2 (LNHDA, SQIVND) derive from the germline V gene (reference sequence). The CDR3 starts with the cysteine, ends with the phenylalanine, and has 15 residues. Kept here is only the CDR3 DNA, which spans 45 bases and is read in frame from base 1. Compared with germline, V lacks 2 bases and J lacks 6 bases; bases without a gene match: 7. The collaborating institutions used their own protocols to collect whole blood in K2EDTA tubes. For TCRbeta analysis, collaborators shipped samples as frozen whole blood, isolated PBMCs, or DNA extracted from either of those sample types. TCRbeta CDR3 regions were amplified from genomic DNA using the immunoSEQ Assay, a bias-controlled multiplex PCR. The source study handled its data this way. Nucleated cell counts per sample were estimated from amplification of reference gene primers within the assay. To quantify the absolute abundance of each unique TCRbeta CDR3 rearrangement, sequence reads were collapsed and filtered. Productive Simpson clonality was computed per sample as the square root of Simpson's diversity index over productive rearrangements. TCRdb's version of the immuneACCESS table is confined to in-frame rearrangements and falls short of the full clone set. An unresolved V gene accounts for under half of the shortfall where checked; the remainder is of unknown origin. That table furnishes V, J and clone size, whereas the DNA furnished D and trimming. The sample table contains approximately 300,000 clones; only one count was recorded for around nine tenths of them. The biggest ten clones account for around 0.8% of the sample.

Concerning this clone: Its target antigen remains unknown. The sample holds no much larger clone one base away, and base qualities are not on file.

Overall study outcomes, separate from this receptor: The quantity of clinical and demographic metadata differed by source and by participant and was supplied without curation.

The receptor was derived from a man aged 25-40 years with acute or convalescent COVID-19. The rearranged segments are TRBV19 and TRBJ2-1; 7 of the junction bases match TRBD2. Sequenced material: peripheral blood. Here the CDR3 is given as CASSIRTSEPNEQFF. The bases are TGTGCCAGTAGTATACGAACTAGCGAACCCAATGAGCAGTTCTTC. The variable domain in full, with residues beyond the CDR3 obtained from the reference TRBV19 and TRBJ2-1 genes, is DGGITQSPKYLFRKEGQNVTLSCEQNLNHDAMYWYRQDPGQGLRLIYYSQIVNDFQKGDIAEGYSVSREKKESFPLTVTSAQKNPTAFYLCASSIRTSEPNEQFFGPGTRLTVL.